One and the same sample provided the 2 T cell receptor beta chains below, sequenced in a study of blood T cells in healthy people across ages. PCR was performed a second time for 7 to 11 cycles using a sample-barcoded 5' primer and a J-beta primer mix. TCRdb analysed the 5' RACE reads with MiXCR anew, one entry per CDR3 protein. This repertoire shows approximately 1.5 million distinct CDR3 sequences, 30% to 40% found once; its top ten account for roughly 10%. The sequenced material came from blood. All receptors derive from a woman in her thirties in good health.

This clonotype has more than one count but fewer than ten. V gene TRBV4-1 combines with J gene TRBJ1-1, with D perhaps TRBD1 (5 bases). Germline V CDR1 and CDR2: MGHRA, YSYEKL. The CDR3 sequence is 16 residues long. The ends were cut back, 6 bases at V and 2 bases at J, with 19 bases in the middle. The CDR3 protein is CASSLWIDSINTEAFF. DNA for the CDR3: TGCGCCAGCAGTCTGTGGATCGACAGCATCAACACTGAAGCTTTCTTT.

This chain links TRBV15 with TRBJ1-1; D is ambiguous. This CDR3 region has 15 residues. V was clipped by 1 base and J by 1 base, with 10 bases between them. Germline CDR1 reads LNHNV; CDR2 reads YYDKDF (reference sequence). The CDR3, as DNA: TGTGCCACCAGCAGAGGGGTAGATTCGAACACTGAAGCTTTCTTT. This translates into CATSRGVDSNTEAFF.